Reported below is one T cell receptor (beta chain). These data come from a study of blood T cell repertoires in COVID-19. Study-wide context: Some COVID-19 samples were acute and others convalescent; all came from the United States, Italy and Spain.

It was during active infection that Seattle patients were enrolled and then longitudinally followed. Germline-derived CDR1 and CDR2 are MDHEN and SYDVKM. Unmatched junction bases numbered 18, after V lost 7 bases and J lost 2 bases. The CDR3 covers 18 residues. TCRdb keeps only in-frame clones here, not all; method: immunoSEQ multiplex PCR. Counted here are fewer than 55,000 clones, roughly 79% occurring once; the ten biggest clones make up approximately 20%. The clonotype originates from a woman older than 75 with COVID-19, enrolled during active disease. This sequence joins TRBV28 and TRBJ2-7, with 9 bases fitting TRBD2. Sequenced: peripheral blood. The CDR3 nucleotides are TGTGCCAGCACCAAAGGGGGCCTAGCGGGATCCGTCGCCTACGAGCAGTACTTC. Translated, it gives CASTKGGLAGSVAYEQYF.